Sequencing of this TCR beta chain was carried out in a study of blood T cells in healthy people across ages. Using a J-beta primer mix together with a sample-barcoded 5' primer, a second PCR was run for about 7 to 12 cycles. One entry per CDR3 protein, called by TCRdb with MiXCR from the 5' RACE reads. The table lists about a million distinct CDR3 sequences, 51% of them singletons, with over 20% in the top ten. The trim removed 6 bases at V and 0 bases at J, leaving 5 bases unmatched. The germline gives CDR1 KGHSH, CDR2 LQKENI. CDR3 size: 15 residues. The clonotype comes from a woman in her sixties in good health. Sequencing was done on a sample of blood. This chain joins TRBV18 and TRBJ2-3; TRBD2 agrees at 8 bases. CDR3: CASSSGLGSTDTQYF. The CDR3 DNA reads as TGTGCCAGCTCGTCGGGACTAGGAAGCACAGATACGCAGTATTTT.